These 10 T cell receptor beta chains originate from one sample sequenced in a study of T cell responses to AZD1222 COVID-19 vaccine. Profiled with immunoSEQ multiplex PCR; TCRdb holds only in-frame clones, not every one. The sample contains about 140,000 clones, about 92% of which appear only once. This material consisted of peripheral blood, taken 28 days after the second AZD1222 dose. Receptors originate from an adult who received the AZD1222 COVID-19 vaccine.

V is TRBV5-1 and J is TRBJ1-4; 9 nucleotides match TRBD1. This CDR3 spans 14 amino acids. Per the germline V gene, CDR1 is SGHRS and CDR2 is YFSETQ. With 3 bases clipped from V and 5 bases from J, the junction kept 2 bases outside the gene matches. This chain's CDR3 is CASSSGTGNEKLFF. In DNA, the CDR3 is TGCGCCAGCAGCTCCGGGACAGGGAATGAAAAACTGTTTTTT.

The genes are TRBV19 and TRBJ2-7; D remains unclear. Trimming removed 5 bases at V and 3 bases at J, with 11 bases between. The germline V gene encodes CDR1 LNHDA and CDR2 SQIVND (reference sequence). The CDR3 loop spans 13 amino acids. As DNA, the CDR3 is TGTGCCAGTAGTTTGGGATCGGTCTACGAGCAGTACTTC. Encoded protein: CASSLGSVYEQYF.

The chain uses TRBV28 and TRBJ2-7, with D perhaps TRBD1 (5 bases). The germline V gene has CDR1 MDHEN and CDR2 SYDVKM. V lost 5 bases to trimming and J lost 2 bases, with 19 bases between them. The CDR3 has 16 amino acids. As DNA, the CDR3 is TGTGCCAGCAGTCGACCGCTTGGGGCTAGGCCCTACGAGCAGTACTTC. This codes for CASSRPLGARPYEQYF.

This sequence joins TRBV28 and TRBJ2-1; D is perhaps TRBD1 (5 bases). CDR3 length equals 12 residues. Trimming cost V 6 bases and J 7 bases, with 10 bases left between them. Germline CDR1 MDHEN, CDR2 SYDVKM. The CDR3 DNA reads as TGTGCCAGCAGAGGGGCCGGGAATGAGCAGTTCTTC. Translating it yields CASRGAGNEQFF. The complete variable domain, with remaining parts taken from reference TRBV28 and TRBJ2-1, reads DVKVTQSSRYLVKRTGEKVFLECVQDMDHENMFWYRQDPGLGLRLIYFSYDVKMKEKGDIPEGYSVSREKKERFSLILESASTNQTSMYLCASRGAGNEQFFGPGTRLTVL.

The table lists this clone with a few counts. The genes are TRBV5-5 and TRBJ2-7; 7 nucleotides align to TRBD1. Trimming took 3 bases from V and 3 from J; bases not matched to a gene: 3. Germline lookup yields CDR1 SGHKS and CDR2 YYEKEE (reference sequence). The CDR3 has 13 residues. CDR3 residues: CASSSGDSYEQYF. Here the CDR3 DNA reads TGTGCCAGCAGCTCTGGGGACAGCTACGAGCAGTACTTC.

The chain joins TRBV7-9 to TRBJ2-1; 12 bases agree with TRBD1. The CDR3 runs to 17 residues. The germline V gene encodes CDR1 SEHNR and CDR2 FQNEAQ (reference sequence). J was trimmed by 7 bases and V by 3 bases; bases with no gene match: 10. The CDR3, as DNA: TGTGCCAGCAGCTTGGGACAGGGGGCAGGACAGAGGAATGAGCAGTTCTTC. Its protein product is CASSLGQGAGQRNEQFF.

The CDR3 reads CASSSSGQGNKDYGYTF. DNA for the CDR3: TGTGCCAGCAGTTCCTCGGGACAGGGGAACAAGGACTATGGCTACACCTTC. The chain couples TRBV28 to TRBJ1-2; 10 bases map to TRBD1. Trimming cost V 4 bases and J 3 bases; bases outside gene matches: 11. From germline, CDR1 is MDHEN and CDR2 SYDVKM. This CDR3 has 17 residues.

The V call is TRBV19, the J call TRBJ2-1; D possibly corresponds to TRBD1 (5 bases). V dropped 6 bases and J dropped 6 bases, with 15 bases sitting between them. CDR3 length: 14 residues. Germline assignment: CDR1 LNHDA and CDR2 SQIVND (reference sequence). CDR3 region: CASSQGAPGNEQFF. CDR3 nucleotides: TGTGCCAGTAGCCAAGGGGCTCCAGGCAATGAGCAGTTCTTC.

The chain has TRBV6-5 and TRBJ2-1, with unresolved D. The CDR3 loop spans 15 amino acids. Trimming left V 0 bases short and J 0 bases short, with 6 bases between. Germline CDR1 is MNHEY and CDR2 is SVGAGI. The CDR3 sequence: CASSYSRSSYNEQFF. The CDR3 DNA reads TGTGCCAGCAGTTACTCTCGGAGCTCCTACAATGAGCAGTTCTTC.

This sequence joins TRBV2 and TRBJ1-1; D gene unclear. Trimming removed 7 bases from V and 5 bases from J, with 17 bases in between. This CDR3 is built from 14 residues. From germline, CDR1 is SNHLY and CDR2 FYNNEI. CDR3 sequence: CASTPTLDWTEAFF. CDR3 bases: TGTGCCAGCACCCCGACCTTGGACTGGACTGAAGCTTTCTTT.